The rows below give T cell receptor beta chains drawn from one sample of a study of early T cells in non-severe SARS-CoV-2 infection. Via MiXCR, TCRdb re-called the 5' RACE reads, giving one row per CDR3 protein. In the table there are 80,000 to 95,000 distinct CDR3 sequences, roughly 14% of which are singletons. The sequencing sample was made of whole blood. The source of these receptors is an adult who was a healthcare worker with PCR-confirmed SARS-CoV-2 infection or an uninfected control (not recorded which). CDR3s include the opening cysteine and the closing phenylalanine or tryptophan. Fields, in order: clone size, J gene, V gene, D gene, CDR3 protein, CDR3 DNA. The D gene is left open where the match is weak. Only some rows state a clone size, as once, few, many or a class for expanded clones.

- TRBJ2-2 TRBV4-2 - CASSQGYRGTGELFF TGTGCCAGCAGCCAAGGGTATCGGGGGACCGGGGAGCTGTTTTTT
few TRBJ1-1 TRBV29-1 TRBD1 CSVPGKGGPGNTEAFF TGCAGCGTTCCGGGGAAAGGGGGCCCAGGGAACACTGAAGCTTTCTTT
- TRBJ2-5 TRBV29-1 - CSVDARIQETQYF TGCAGCGTTGACGCGCGGATACAAGAGACCCAGTACTTC
few TRBJ1-3 TRBV10-1 - CASSSGSSSGNTIYF TGCGCCAGTTCTTCAGGGTCGAGCTCTGGAAACACCATATATTTT
few TRBJ2-2 TRBV6-7 TRBD1 CASSSGTAVGELFF TGTGCCAGCAGTTCCGGGACAGCAGTTGGGGAGCTGTTTTTT
many TRBJ2-2 TRBV6-6 - CASSSLGGELFF TGTGCCAGCAGTAGTTTGGGGGGGGAGCTGTTTTTT
once TRBJ2-5 TRBV6-5 TRBD2 CASSPLGRGGRSETQYF TGTGCCAGCAGTCCCCTGGGGCGGGGGGGCCGGTCAGAGACCCAGTACTTC
- TRBJ1-5 TRBV7-9 - CASSVPHVMRGTSSNQPQHF TGTGCCAGCAGCGTTCCACACGTCATGAGGGGGACAAGCAGCAATCAGCCCCAGCATTTT
- TRBJ2-1 TRBV6-4 - CASSRFEGYNEQFF TGTGCCAGCAGCCGGTTTGAGGGCTACAATGAGCAGTTCTTC
few TRBJ1-1 TRBV5-4 - CASSPSGRGPDTEAFF TGTGCCAGCAGCCCGTCTGGACGGGGACCGGACACTGAAGCTTTCTTT
- TRBJ2-2 TRBV20-1 - CSASILRGNTGELFF TGCAGTGCTAGTATTTTGAGGGGGAACACCGGGGAGCTGTTTTTT
few TRBJ1-2 TRBV12-3/TRBV12-4 - CARQSGYGYTF TGTGCCAGACAGTCCGGCTATGGCTACACCTTC
- TRBJ2-1 TRBV6-2/TRBV6-3 TRBD2 CASSYASTGGRNEQFF TGTGCCAGCAGTTACGCGTCTACGGGGGGGCGGAATGAGCAGTTCTTC
- TRBJ1-1 TRBV2 TRBD1 CASGQGGTEAFF TGTGCCAGCGGACAGGGGGGAACTGAAGCTTTCTTT
- TRBJ2-1 TRBV30 - CAWSVPGLNNEQFF TGTGCCTGGAGTGTCCCGGGCCTCAACAATGAGCAGTTCTTC
- TRBJ2-4 TRBV13 TRBD1 CASSFRQGVGKNIQYF TGTGCCAGCAGCTTTCGGCAGGGGGTTGGCAAAAACATTCAGTACTTC
- TRBJ2-1 TRBV24-1 TRBD2 CATSDIGLAGYNEQFF TGTGCCACCAGTGATATAGGACTAGCGGGGTACAATGAGCAGTTCTTC
- TRBJ1-1 TRBV9 TRBD1 CASSAQTGSNTEAFF TGTGCCAGCAGCGCGCAGACAGGGAGCAACACTGAAGCTTTCTTT
- TRBJ1-2 TRBV29-1 - CSVRSPEGYTF TGCAGCGTGAGGTCCCCCGAAGGCTACACCTTC
once TRBJ1-1 TRBV29-1 - CSVQGTEAFF TGCAGCGTACAGGGCACTGAAGCTTTCTTT
few TRBJ1-1 TRBV27 TRBD1 CASSFRDRGAAFF TGTGCCAGCAGTTTCAGGGACAGGGGTGCAGCTTTCTTT
many TRBJ2-2 TRBV12-3/TRBV12-4 TRBD2 CASSSLAGPNTGELFF TGTGCCAGCAGTTCACTAGCGGGGCCGAACACCGGGGAGCTGTTTTTT
- TRBJ2-1 TRBV6-1 - CASSEAKGVLLHNEQFF TGTGCCAGCAGTGAAGCGAAGGGGGTCCTATTACACAATGAGCAGTTCTTC
- TRBJ2-2 TRBV9 - CASSVGHTGELFF TGTGCCAGCAGCGTAGGGCACACCGGGGAGCTGTTTTTT
many TRBJ2-3 TRBV27 - CASTPVPGLHTDTQYF TGTGCCAGCACCCCAGTCCCGGGACTTCACACAGATACGCAGTATTTT
many TRBJ2-1 TRBV11-2 - CASSPLKGRYNEQFF TGTGCCAGCAGCCCTCTTAAGGGGCGATACAATGAGCAGTTCTTC
- TRBJ2-6 TRBV6-2/TRBV6-3 TRBD1 CASKPGTGLGANVLTF TGTGCCAGCAAGCCCGGGACAGGGCTAGGGGCCAACGTCCTGACTTTC
- TRBJ2-3 TRBV20-1 TRBD2 CSARDLAGGPMDTQYF TGCAGTGCTAGAGATTTAGCGGGGGGGCCTATGGATACGCAGTATTTT
many TRBJ1-3 TRBV7-6 TRBD1 CASTLGVLDRGNTIYF TGTGCCAGCACCCTTGGAGTACTGGACAGGGGAAACACCATATATTTT
- TRBJ1-1 TRBV24-1 - CATSRGSTEAFF TGTGCCACCAGTCGAGGATCTACTGAAGCTTTCTTT
few TRBJ2-1 TRBV19 - CASSTFSRVEQFF TGTGCCAGTAGTACCTTCTCTAGGGTTGAGCAGTTCTTC
- TRBJ2-1 TRBV27 - CASSMDGPTYNEQFF TGTGCCAGCAGTATGGACGGTCCTACCTACAATGAGCAGTTCTTC
many TRBJ2-1 TRBV25-1 - CASSLDSTSYNEQFF TGTGCCAGCAGTCTGGATAGTACCTCCTACAATGAGCAGTTCTTC
few TRBJ2-5 TRBV5-4 TRBD2 CASSDSGGEETQYF TGTGCCAGCAGTGATAGCGGGGGGGAAGAGACCCAGTACTTC
- TRBJ1-1 TRBV7-8 - CASSLGYTEAFF TGTGCCAGCAGCTTAGGGTACACTGAAGCTTTCTTT
- TRBJ2-5 TRBV7-8 TRBD2 CASSLRTRQETQYF TGTGCCAGCAGCCTCAGGACTAGGCAAGAGACCCAGTACTTC